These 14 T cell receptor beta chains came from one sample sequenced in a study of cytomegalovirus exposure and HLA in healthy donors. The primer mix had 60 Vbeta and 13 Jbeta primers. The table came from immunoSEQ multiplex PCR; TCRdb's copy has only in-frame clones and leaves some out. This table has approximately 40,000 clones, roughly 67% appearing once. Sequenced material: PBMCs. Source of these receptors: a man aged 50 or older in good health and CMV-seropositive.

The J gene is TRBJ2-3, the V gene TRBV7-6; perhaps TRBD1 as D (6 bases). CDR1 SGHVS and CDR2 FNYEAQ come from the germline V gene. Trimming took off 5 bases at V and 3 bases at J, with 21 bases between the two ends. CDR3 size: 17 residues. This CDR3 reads CASSPYGGQQLTDTQYF. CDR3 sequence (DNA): TGTGCCAGCAGCCCCTATGGAGGACAGCAACTAACAGATACGCAGTATTTT.

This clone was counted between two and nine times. In DNA, the CDR3 is TGTGCCATCAGTGCCGAGGACAGTTCCTCACCCCTCCACTTT. The encoded protein is CAISAEDSSSPLHF. The chain links TRBV10-3 to TRBJ1-6; D possibly corresponds to TRBD1 (6 bases). V was clipped by 4 bases and J by 10 bases, with 14 bases between them. Germline V gives CDR1 ENHRY, CDR2 SYGVKD. CDR3 size: 14 residues.

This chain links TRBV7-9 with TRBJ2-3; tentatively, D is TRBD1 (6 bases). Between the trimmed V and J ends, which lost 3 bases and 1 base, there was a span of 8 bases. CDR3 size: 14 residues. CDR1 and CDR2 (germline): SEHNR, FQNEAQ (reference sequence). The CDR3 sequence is CASSFRQGTDTQYF. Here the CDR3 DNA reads TGTGCCAGCAGCTTTAGACAGGGCACAGATACGCAGTATTTT.

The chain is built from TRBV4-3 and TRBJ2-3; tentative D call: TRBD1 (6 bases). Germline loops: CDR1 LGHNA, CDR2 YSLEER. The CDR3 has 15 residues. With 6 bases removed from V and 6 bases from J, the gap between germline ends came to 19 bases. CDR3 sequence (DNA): TGCGCCAGCAGACAGGGACACTCATCGGGGGATACGCAGTATTTT. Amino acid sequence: CASRQGHSSGDTQYF.

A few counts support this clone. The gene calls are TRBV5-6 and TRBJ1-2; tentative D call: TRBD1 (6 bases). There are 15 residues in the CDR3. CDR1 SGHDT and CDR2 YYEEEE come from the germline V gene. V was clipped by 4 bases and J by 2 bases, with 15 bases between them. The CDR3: CASSTHRDGNYGYTF. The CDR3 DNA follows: TGTGCCAGCAGCACACACAGGGACGGAAACTATGGCTACACCTTC.

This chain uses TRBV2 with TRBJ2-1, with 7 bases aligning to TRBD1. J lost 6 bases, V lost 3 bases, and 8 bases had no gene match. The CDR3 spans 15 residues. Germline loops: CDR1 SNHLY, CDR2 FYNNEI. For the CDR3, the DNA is TGTGCCAGCAGTGAGGACAGGTTCGGGGCCAATGAGCAGTTCTTC. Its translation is CASSEDRFGANEQFF. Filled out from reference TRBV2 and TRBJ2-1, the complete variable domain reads EPEVTQTPSHQVTQMGQEVILRCVPISNHLYFYWYRQILGQKVEFLVSFYNNEISEKSEIFDDQFSVERPDGSNFTLKIRSTKLEDSAMYFCASSEDRFGANEQFFGPGTRLTVL.

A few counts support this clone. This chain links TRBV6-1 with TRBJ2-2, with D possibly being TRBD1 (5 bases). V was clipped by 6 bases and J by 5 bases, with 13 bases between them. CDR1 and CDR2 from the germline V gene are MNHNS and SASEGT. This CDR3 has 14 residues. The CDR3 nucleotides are TGTGCCAGCAGAAAACTACAGGAGACCGGGGAGCTGTTTTTT. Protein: CASRKLQETGELFF.

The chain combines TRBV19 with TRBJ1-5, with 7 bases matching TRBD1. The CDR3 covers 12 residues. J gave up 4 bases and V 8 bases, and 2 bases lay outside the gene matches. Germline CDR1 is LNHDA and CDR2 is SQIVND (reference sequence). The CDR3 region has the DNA TGTGCCAGTCAGGGGGAGAATCAGCCCCAGCATTTT. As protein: CASQGENQPQHF.

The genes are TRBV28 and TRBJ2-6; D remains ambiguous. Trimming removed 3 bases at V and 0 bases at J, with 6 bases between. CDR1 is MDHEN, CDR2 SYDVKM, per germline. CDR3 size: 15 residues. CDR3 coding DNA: TGTGCCAGCAGTTTTGAGCACTCTGGGGCCAACGTCCTGACTTTC. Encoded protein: CASSFEHSGANVLTF.

In nucleotides, the CDR3 is TGTGCCAGCAGCGTAGCCGGGAGGATGAACACTGAAGCTTTCTTT. Protein: CASSVAGRMNTEAFF. The J gene is TRBJ1-1, the V gene TRBV9, with D uncertain. This CDR3 is 15 amino acids long. Per germline, CDR1 SGDLS and CDR2 YYNGEE. The ends were cut back, 0 bases at V and 0 bases at J, with 9 bases in the middle.

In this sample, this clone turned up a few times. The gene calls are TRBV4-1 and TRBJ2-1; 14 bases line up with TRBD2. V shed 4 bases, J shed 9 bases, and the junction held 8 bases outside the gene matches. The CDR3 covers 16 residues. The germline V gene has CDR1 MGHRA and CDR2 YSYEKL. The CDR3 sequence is CASSLGLAGASGEQFF. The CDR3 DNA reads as TGCGCCAGCAGCCTGGGACTAGCGGGGGCCTCGGGTGAGCAGTTCTTC.

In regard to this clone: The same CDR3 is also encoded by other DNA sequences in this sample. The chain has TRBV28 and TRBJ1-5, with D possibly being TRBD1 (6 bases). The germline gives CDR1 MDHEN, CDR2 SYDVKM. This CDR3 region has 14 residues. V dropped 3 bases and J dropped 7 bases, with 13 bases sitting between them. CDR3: CASSLSRGRQPQHF. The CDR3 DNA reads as TGTGCCAGCAGTTTGAGTAGGGGGAGACAGCCCCAGCATTTT.

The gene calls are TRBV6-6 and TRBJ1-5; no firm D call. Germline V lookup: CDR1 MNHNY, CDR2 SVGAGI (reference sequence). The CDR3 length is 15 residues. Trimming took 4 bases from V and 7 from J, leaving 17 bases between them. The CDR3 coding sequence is TGTGCCAGCAGTTTTACACGGGATTCGGGGCAGCCCCAGCATTTT. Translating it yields CASSFTRDSGQPQHF.

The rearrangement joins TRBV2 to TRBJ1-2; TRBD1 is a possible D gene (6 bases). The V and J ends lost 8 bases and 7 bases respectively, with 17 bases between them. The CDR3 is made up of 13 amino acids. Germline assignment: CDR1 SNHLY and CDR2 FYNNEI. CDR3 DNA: TGTGCCAGCTCGGGGGGCCCATTAGGTGGCTACACCTTC. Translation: CASSGGPLGGYTF.